This TCR beta chain is from a study of blood T cell repertoires in COVID-19. V lost 3 bases and J 1 base, leaving 11 bases between the germline ends. Germline values: CDR1 SGDLS, CDR2 YYNGEE. This CDR3 has 14 amino acids. Method: immunoSEQ multiplex PCR; TCRdb's copy keeps in-frame clones and lacks some. Here the sample spans more than 95,000 clones, about 86% being singletons. This TCR derives from an elderly man with active or convalescent COVID-19. The chain employs TRBV9 and TRBJ2-7, with D possibly TRBD2 on 6 matching bases. Sequencing was done on a sample of peripheral blood. The CDR3 DNA sequence: TGTGCCAGCAGCGCCGGGACTCATTCCTACGAGCAGTACTTC. Translated, it gives CASSAGTHSYEQYF.